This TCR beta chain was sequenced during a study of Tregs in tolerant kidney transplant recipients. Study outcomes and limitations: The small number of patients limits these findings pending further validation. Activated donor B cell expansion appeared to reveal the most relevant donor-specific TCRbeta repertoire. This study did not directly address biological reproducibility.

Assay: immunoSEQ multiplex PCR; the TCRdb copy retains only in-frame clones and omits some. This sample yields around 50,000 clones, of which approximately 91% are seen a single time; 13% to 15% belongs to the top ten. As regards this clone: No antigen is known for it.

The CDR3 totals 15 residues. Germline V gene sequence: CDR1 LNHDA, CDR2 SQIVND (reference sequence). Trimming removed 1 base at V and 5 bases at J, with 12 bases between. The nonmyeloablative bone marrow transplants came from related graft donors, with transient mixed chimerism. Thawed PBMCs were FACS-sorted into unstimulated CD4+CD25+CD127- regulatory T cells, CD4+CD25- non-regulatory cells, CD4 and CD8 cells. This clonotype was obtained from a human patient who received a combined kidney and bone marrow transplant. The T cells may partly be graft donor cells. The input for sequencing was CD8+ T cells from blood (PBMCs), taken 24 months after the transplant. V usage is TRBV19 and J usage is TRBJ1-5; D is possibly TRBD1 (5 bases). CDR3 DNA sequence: TGTGCCAGTAGTATAGGACGGGGACTATATCAGCCCCAGCATTTT. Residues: CASSIGRGLYQPQHF.